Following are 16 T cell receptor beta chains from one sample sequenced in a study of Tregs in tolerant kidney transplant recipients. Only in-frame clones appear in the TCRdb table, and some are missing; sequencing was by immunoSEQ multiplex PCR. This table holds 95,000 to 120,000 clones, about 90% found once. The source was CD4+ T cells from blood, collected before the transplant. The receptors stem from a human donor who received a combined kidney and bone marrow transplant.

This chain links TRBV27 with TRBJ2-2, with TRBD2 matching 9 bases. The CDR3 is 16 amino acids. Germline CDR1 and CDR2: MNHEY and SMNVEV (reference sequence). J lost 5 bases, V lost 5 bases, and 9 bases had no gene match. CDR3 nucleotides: TGTGCCAGCAGTACCCGCGGGGGGGCTCTGACCGGGGAGCTGTTTTTT. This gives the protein CASSTRGGALTGELFF.

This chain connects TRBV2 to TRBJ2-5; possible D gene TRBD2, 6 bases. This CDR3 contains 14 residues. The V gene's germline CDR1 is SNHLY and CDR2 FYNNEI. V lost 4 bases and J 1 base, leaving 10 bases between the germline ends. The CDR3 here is CASSVRETQETQYF. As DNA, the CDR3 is TGTGCCAGCAGTGTACGGGAGACCCAAGAGACCCAGTACTTC.

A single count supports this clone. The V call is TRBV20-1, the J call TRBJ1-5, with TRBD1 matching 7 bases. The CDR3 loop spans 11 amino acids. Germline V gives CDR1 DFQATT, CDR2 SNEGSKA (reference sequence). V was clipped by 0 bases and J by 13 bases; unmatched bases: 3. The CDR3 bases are TGCAGTGCTAGAGACCTGACAGGGCAGCATTTT. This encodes CSARDLTGQHF.

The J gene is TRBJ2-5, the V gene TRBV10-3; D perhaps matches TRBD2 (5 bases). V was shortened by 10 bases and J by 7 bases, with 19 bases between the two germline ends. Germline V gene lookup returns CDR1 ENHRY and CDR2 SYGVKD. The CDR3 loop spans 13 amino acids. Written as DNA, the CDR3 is TGTGCCACAAGGGCCGAGGGAGAAGGGACCCAGTACTTC. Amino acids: CATRAEGEGTQYF.

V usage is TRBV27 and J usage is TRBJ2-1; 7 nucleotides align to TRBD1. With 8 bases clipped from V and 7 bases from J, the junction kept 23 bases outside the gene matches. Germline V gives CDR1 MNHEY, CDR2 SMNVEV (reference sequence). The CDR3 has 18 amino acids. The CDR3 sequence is CASFSTTGLPLKWNEQFF. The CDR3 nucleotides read TGTGCCAGCTTTTCAACGACAGGGCTTCCCCTGAAGTGGAATGAGCAGTTCTTC.

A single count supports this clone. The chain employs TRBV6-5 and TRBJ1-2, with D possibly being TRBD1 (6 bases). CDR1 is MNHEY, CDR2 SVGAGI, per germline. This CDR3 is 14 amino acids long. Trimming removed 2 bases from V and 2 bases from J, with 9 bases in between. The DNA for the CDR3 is TGTGCCAGCAGTTACACAACAGGGAACTATGGCTACACCTTC. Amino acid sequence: CASSYTTGNYGYTF.

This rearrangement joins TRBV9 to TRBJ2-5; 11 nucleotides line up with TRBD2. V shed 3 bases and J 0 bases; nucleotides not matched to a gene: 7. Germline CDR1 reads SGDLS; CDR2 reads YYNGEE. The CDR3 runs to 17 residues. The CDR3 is CASSGSSGGLYQETQYF. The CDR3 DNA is TGTGCCAGCAGCGGATCTAGCGGGGGGTTGTACCAAGAGACCCAGTACTTC.

The CDR3 sequence: CASSIPGTYNEQFF. DNA of the CDR3: TGTGCCAGTAGTATACCCGGGACCTACAATGAGCAGTTCTTC. J is TRBJ2-1 and V is TRBV19; possibly TRBD2 for D (5 bases). The CDR3 is 14 amino acids. CDR1 LNHDA and CDR2 SQIVND come from the germline V gene (reference sequence). V was pared by 2 bases and J by 2 bases, with 7 bases between.

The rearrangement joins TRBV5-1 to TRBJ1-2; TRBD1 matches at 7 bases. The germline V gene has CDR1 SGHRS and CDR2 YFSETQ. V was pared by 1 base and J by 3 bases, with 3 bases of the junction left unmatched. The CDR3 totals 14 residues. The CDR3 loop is CASSLRDRDYGYTF. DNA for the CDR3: TGCGCCAGCAGCTTGCGCGACAGGGACTATGGCTACACCTTC. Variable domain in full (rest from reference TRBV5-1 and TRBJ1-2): KAGVTQTPRYLIKTRGQQVTLSCSPISGHRSVSWYQQTPGQGLQFLFEYFSETQRNKGNFPGRFSGRQFSNSRSEMNVSTLELGDSALYLCASSLRDRDYGYTFGSGTRLTVV.

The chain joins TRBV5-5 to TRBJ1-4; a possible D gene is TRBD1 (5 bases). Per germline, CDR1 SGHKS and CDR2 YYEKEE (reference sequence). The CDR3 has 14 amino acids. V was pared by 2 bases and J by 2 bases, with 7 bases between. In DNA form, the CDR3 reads TGTGCCAGCAGCTTCTCAGGGACTAATGAAAAACTGTTTTTT. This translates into CASSFSGTNEKLFF.

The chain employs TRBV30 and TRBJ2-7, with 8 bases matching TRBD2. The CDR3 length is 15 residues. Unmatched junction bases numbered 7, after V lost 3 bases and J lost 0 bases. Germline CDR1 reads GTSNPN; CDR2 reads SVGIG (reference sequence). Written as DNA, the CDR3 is TGTGCCTGGAGAGCGGGGGTTCGGACCTCCTACGAGCAGTACTTC. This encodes CAWRAGVRTSYEQYF.

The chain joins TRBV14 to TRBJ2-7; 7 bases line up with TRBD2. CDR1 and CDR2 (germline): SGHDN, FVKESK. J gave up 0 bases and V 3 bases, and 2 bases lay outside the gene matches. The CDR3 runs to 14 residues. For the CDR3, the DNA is TGTGCCAGCAGCCACCGGACTAGCTCCTACGAGCAGTACTTC. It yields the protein CASSHRTSSYEQYF.

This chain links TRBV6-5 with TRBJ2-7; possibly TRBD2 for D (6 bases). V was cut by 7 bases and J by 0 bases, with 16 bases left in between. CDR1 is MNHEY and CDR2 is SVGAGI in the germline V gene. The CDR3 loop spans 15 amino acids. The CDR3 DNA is TGTGCCAGCACCCGAGGCGGGACTTTCTCCTACGAGCAGTACTTC. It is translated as CASTRGGTFSYEQYF.

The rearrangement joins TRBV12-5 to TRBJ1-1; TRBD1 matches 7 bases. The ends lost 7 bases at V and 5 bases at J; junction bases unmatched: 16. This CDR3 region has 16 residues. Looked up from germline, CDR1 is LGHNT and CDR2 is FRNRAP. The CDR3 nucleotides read TGTGCTAGTGTCCTAGCCTACAGGGGTAAAGGGACTGAAGCTTTCTTT. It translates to CASVLAYRGKGTEAFF.

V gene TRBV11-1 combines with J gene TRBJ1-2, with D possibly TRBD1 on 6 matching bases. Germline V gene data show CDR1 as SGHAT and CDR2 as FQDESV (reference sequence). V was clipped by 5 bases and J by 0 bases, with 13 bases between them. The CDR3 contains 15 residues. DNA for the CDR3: TGTGCCAGCAGCCCGTGGACAGACGCTAACTATGGCTACACCTTC. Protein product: CASSPWTDANYGYTF.

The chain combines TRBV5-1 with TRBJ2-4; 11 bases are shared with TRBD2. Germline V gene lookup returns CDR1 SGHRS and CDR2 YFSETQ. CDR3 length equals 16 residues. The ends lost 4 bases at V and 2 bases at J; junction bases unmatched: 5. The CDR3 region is CASSPPTSGTKNIQYF. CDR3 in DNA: TGCGCCAGCAGCCCCCCGACTAGCGGGACCAAAAACATTCAGTACTTC. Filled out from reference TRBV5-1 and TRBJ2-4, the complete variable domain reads KAGVTQTPRYLIKTRGQQVTLSCSPISGHRSVSWYQQTPGQGLQFLFEYFSETQRNKGNFPGRFSGRQFSNSRSEMNVSTLELGDSALYLCASSPPTSGTKNIQYFGAGTRLSVL.